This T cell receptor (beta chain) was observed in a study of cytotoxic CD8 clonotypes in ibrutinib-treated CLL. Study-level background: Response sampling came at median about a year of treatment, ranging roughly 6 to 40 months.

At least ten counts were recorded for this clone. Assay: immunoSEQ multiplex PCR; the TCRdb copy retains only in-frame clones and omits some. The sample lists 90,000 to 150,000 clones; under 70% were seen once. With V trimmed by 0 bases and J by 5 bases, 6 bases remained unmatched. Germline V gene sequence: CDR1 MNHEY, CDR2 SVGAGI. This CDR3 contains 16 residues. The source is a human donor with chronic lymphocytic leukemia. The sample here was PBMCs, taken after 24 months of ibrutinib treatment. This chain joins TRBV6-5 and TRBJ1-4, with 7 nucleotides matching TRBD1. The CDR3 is CASSYSLTGPNEKLFF. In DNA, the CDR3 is TGTGCCAGCAGTTACTCGCTGACAGGGCCGAATGAAAAACTGTTTTTT.